Reported below is one TCR beta chain. None of the patients had undergone any treatment ahead of thyroid surgery. The record originates from a study of metastatic and nonmetastatic thyroid tumors. CDR1 and CDR2 (germline): SGHAT, FQNNGV. This CDR3 region has 16 residues. Unmatched junction bases numbered 11, after V lost 3 bases and J lost 10 bases. TCRdb reanalyzed the PCR reads with MiXCR. The data hold over 15,000 clones, with about 13% observed a single time. The rearrangement joins TRBV11-2 to TRBJ2-3; 12 nucleotides match TRBD1. This receptor was taken from a female donor with papillary thyroid cancer or a benign thyroid nodule (not recorded which). Some clones in this sample may be carry-over from other donors' samples. Input material: blood. The CDR3 DNA sequence: TGTGCCAGCAGCTTCCCGGGACAGGGGGCGGCGGACGCGCAGTATTTT. Its translation: CASSFPGQGAADAQYF.